This T cell receptor (beta chain) was profiled in a study of T cells in Graves' hyperthyroidism and ophthalmopathy. The source of the PBMCs was about 10 ml of fresh peripheral blood. To note about this clonotype: Its antigen is undetermined.

Study-wide results and limits: Blood also carried most thyroid clonotypes expanded above 0.001.

What was amplified from RNA transcripts were TCR beta CDR3 regions. A first-round RT-PCR of the TCR CDR3 used the HTBI primer set. TCRdb re-called the multiplex PCR reads through MiXCR, storing one row per CDR3 protein. The sample consists of hundreds of thousands of distinct CDR3 sequences, around 15% of them appearing once. Trimming took off 2 bases at V and 0 bases at J, with 16 bases between the two ends. This CDR3 has 16 residues. Germline CDR1 is DFQATT and CDR2 is SNEGSKA (reference sequence). V usage is TRBV20-1 and J usage is TRBJ1-2; D is unclear. The specimen sequenced was blood. This sequence was found in a woman aged 25 to 39 with Graves' hyperthyroidism. The CDR3 sequence: CSARFLRVTTNYGYTF. As DNA, the CDR3 is TGCAGTGCTAGATTTTTGCGGGTCACCACTAACTATGGCTACACCTTC.